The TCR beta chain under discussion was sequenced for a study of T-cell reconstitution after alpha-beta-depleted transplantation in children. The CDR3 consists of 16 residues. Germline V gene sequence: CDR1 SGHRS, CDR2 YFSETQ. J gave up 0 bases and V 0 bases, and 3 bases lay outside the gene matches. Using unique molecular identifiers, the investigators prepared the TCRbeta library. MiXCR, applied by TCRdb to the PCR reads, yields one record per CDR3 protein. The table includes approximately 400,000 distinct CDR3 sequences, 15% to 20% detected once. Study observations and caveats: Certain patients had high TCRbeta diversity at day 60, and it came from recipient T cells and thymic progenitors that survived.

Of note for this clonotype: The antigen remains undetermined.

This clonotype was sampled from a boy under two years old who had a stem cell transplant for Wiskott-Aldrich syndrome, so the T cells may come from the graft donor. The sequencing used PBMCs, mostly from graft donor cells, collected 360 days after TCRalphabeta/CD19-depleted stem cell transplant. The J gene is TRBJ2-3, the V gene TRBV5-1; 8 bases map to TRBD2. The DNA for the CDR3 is TGCGCCAGCAGCTTGGTGTCTAGCGGGAGCACAGATACGCAGTATTTT. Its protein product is CASSLVSSGSTDTQYF.